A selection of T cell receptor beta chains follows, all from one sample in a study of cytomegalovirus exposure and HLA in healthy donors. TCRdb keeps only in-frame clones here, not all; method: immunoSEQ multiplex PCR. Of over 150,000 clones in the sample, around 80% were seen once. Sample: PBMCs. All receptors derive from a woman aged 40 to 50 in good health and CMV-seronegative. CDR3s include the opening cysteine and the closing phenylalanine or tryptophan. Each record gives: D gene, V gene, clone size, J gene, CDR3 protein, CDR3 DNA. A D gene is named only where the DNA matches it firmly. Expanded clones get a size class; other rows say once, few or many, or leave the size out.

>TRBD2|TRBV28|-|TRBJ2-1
CASSTGGEGPINEQFF
TGTGCCAGCAGTACCGGGGGGGAGGGCCCAATTAATGAGCAGTTCTTC
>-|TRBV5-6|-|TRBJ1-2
CASSPDSNYGYTF
TGTGCCAGCAGCCCGGACAGTAACTATGGCTACACCTTC
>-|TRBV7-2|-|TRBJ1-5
CASSLALRDPPQHF
TGTGCCAGCAGCTTAGCTCTGAGGGATCCGCCCCAGCATTTT
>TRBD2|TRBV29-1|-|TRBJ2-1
CSVEGLAGAWEQFF
TGCAGCGTTGAAGGGCTAGCGGGAGCCTGGGAGCAGTTCTTC
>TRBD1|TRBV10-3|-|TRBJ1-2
CAISGQGLGGYTF
TGTGCCATCAGTGGACAGGGGCTTGGTGGCTACACCTTC
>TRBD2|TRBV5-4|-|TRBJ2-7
CASSHLAGPPYEQYF
TGTGCCAGCAGCCACCTAGCGGGACCTCCCTACGAGCAGTACTTC
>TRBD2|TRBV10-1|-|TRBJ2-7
CASSESRLADVSEQYF
TGCGCCAGCAGTGAGTCGAGACTAGCGGATGTCTCCGAGCAGTACTTC
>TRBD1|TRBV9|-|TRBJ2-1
CASSAQGDEQFF
TGTGCCAGCAGCGCCCAGGGGGATGAGCAGTTCTTC
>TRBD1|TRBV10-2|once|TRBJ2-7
CASSGTGGYEQYF
TGCGCCAGCTCCGGGACAGGGGGCTACGAGCAGTACTTC
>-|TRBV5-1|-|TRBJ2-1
CASSLGVTRSSYNEQFF
TGCGCCAGCAGCTTGGGGGTGACTAGGAGCTCCTACAATGAGCAGTTCTTC
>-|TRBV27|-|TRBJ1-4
CASSPPGQKGKLFF
TGTGCCAGCAGTCCCCCGGGCCAGAAGGGGAAACTGTTTTTT
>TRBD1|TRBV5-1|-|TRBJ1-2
CATRTGNNYGYTF
TGCGCCACCCGGACAGGCAATAACTATGGCTACACCTTC
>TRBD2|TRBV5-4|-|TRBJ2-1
CASSGSGRSSYNEQFF
TGTGCCAGCAGCGGTAGCGGGAGAAGCTCCTACAATGAGCAGTTCTTC
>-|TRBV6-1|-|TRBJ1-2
CASSEFPVGYTF
TGTGCCAGCAGTGAATTCCCCGTAGGCTACACCTTC
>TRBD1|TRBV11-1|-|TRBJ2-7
CASSTRQGYYEQYF
TGTGCCAGCAGCACTAGACAGGGTTACTACGAGCAGTACTTC
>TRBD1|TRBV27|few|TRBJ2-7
CASSSGQAHTSSYEQYF
TGTGCCAGCAGTTCCGGACAGGCCCACACCAGTTCCTACGAGCAGTACTTC
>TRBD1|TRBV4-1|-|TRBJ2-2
CASSQGYRDRGTGELFF
TGCGCCAGCAGCCAGGGATACCGGGACAGAGGCACCGGGGAGCTGTTTTTT
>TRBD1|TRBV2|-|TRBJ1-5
CASSEIRGYNQPQHF
TGTGCCAGCAGTGAGATCAGGGGGTACAATCAGCCCCAGCATTTT
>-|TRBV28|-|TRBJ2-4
CASSFRGGVQNIQYF
TGTGCCAGCAGTTTCAGAGGGGGGGTCCAAAACATTCAGTACTTC
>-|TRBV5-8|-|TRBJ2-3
CASSLGGSRGDTQYF
TGTGCCAGCAGCTTGGGAGGCAGCAGAGGGGATACGCAGTATTTT
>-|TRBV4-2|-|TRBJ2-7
CASSPRRVYSYEQYF
TGTGCCAGCAGCCCTAGACGTGTATACTCCTACGAGCAGTACTTC
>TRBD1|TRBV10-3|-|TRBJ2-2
CAIRTPDRAGNTGELFF
TGTGCCATCAGGACCCCCGACAGGGCCGGGAACACCGGGGAGCTGTTTTTT
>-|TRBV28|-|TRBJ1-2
CASSPPGQPSNYGYTF
TGTGCCAGCAGTCCCCCCGGACAGCCCTCTAACTATGGTTACACCTTC
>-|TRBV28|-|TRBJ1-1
CASSLMNTEAFF
TGTGCCAGCAGCCTTATGAACACTGAAGCTTTCTTT
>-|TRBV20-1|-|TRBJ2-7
CSARTVGEQYF
TGCAGTGCCAGGACAGTGGGCGAGCAGTACTTC
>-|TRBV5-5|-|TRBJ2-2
CASSFGPIANTGELFF
TGTGCCAGCAGCTTTGGGCCAATTGCGAACACCGGGGAGCTGTTTTTT
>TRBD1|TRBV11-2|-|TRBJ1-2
CASSFGQGHGYTF
TGTGCCAGCAGCTTCGGACAGGGACATGGCTACACCTTC
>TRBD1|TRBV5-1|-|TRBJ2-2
CASSSTDRVGFGELFF
TGCGCCAGCAGCTCCACCGACAGGGTAGGGTTCGGGGAGCTGTTTTTT
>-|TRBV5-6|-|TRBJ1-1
CASRRKGGGAFEAFF
TGTGCCAGCAGGAGAAAGGGGGGAGGGGCCTTTGAAGCTTTCTTT
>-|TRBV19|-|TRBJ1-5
CASSPGGMDNQPQHF
TGTGCCAGTAGTCCGGGGGGGATGGACAATCAGCCCCAGCATTTT
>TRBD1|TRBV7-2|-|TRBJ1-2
CASSLATGNYGYTF
TGTGCCAGCAGCTTAGCGACAGGGAACTATGGCTACACCTTC
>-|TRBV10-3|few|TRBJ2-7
CAISDPPGSYEQYF
TGTGCCATCAGTGATCCCCCGGGCTCCTACGAGCAGTACTTC
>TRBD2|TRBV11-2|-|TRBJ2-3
CASSLVGGTDTQYF
TGTGCCAGCAGCTTAGTGGGGGGGACAGATACGCAGTATTTT
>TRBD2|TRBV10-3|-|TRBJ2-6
CAISEGAGGRSGANVLTF
TGTGCCATCAGTGAAGGGGCGGGGGGGCGCTCTGGGGCCAACGTCCTGACTTTC
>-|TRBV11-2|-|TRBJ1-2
CASSFQADRTQYGYTF
TGTGCCAGCAGCTTCCAAGCTGACAGGACACAATATGGCTACACCTTC
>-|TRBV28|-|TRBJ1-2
CASSFTNYGYTF
TGTGCCAGCAGTTTCACTAACTATGGCTACACCTTC
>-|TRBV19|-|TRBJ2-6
CASTIQSGANVLTF
TGTGCCAGTACCATACAATCCGGGGCCAACGTCCTGACTTTC
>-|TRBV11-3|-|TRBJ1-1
CASSLETAEAFF
TGTGCCAGCAGCTTAGAAACAGCTGAAGCTTTCTTT
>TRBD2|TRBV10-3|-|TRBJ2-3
CAISERISGSRGAQW
TGTGCCATCAGTGAGAGAATTAGCGGGAGCAGGGGGGCACAGTGG